A single sample is the source of the 11 T cell receptor beta chains below, sequenced in a study of human T cells and chemical hapten exposure. TCRdb ran MiXCR on the RACE reads and lists one entry per CDR3 protein. Among approximately 120,000 distinct CDR3 sequences listed, 9% to 9.5% were seen once. The time point: patch test 2, 6 weeks after DPC sensitization. The sample's treatment: therapeutic diphenylcyclopropenone sensitization with weekly scalp DPC. The source was whole blood, collected in connection with sensitization to the hapten diphenylcyclopropenone (DPC). The receptor source for this set is a woman aged 40 to 50 with alopecia areata. Some clones in this sample may be carry-over from other donors' samples.

This clonotype was observed a few times. The chain is built from TRBV20-1 and TRBJ2-7; 7 bases align to TRBD1. There are 13 residues in the CDR3. Germline-derived CDR1 and CDR2 are DFQATT and SNEGSKA (reference sequence). V shed 8 bases, J shed 7 bases, and the junction held 14 bases outside the gene matches. The CDR3 spells CSPSRDRQGEQYF. The CDR3 nucleotides are TGCAGTCCTTCCCGGGACAGACAAGGGGAGCAGTACTTC.

Concerning this clonotype: A much larger clone lies a single base off, so this may be a read error. This chain links TRBV7-9 with TRBJ2-5; weak D call: TRBD1 (6 bases). The ends were cut back, 5 bases at V and 1 base at J, with 20 bases in the middle. This CDR3 is 17 amino acids long. Germline-derived CDR1 and CDR2 are SEHNR and FQNEAQ (reference sequence). The CDR3 DNA reads TGTGCCAGCAGCCGACAGACAGGCTGGGGGTGCCAAGAGACCCAGTACTTC. Its protein is CASSRQTGWGCQETQYF.

This clonotype has ten or more counts. The chain employs TRBV9 and TRBJ1-6; TRBD1 might be the D (5 bases). The germline V gene has CDR1 SGDLS and CDR2 YYNGEE. The CDR3 contains 14 residues. The germline V and J ends were trimmed by 4 bases and 8 bases, with 13 bases remaining between them. For the CDR3, the DNA is TGTGCCAGCAGCACACTCTGGGGGGATTCACCCCTCCACTTT. Protein sequence: CASSTLWGDSPLHF.

This clonotype was detected only a few times. CDR3 DNA sequence: TGTGCCAGCTTACGCAGCGGGGGTTACAATGAGCAGTTCTTC. Its protein product is CASLRSGGYNEQFF. This chain links TRBV14 with TRBJ2-1; 8 bases map to TRBD2. Losses at the gene ends were 8 bases for V and 4 bases for J; bases not matched to a gene: 7. The CDR3 runs to 14 residues. Germline-derived CDR1 and CDR2 are SGHDN and FVKESK.

The V call is TRBV9, the J call TRBJ1-6; the D gene is possibly TRBD1 (5 bases). This CDR3 is built from 14 residues. The germline V and J ends were trimmed by 0 bases and 9 bases, with 10 bases remaining between them. The germline gives CDR1 SGDLS, CDR2 YYNGEE. The CDR3 DNA reads as TGTGCCAGCAGCGTAGGGCAGGGCCCTTCACCCCTCCACTTT. This translates into CASSVGQGPSPLHF.

This clonotype was counted many times. The genes are TRBV18 and TRBJ2-7; 9 nucleotides agree with TRBD1. This CDR3 has 14 residues. Germline CDR1 KGHSH, CDR2 LQKENI. Trimming took 4 bases from V and 2 from J; bases not matched to a gene: 3. The CDR3 reads CASSLDRGPYEQYF. The CDR3 DNA reads TGTGCCAGCTCACTGGACAGGGGTCCCTACGAGCAGTACTTC.

Comments on this clonotype: This could be a read error, since a much larger clone is one nucleotide away. The V call is TRBV5-6, the J call TRBJ2-5; the D is unclear. V was pared by 0 bases and J by 4 bases, with 10 bases between. CDR3 length: 14 amino acids. CDR1 is SGHDT, CDR2 YYEEEE, per germline. The CDR3 coding sequence is TGTGCCAGCAGCTTGGTGACCCGCGGAGAGACCCAGTACTTC. This sequence encodes CASSLVTRGETQYF.

Notes on this clonotype: This could be a read error, since a much larger clone is one nucleotide away. V gene TRBV5-6 combines with J gene TRBJ2-7, with 9 nucleotides matching TRBD1. Per germline, CDR1 SGHDT and CDR2 YYEEEE. The CDR3 spans 13 residues. The ends lost 6 bases at V and 3 bases at J; junction bases unmatched: 4. For the CDR3, the DNA is TGTGCCAGCACCCGGGACAGGGTCTACGAGCAGTACTTC. It is translated as CASTRDRVYEQYF.

This clonotype was picked up a small number of times. The chain has TRBV15 and TRBJ1-5; D remains ambiguous. Germline values: CDR1 LNHNV, CDR2 YYDKDF (reference sequence). Trimming pared 0 bases from V and 3 bases from J, leaving 6 bases between. The CDR3 consists of 14 residues. The DNA for the CDR3 is TGTGCCACCAGCAGAGAAGGGATCAATCAGCCCCAGCATTTT. This encodes CATSREGINQPQHF.

In the case of this clonotype: This clone may be a read error of a much larger clone one base away. As DNA, the CDR3 is TGTGCCTGGACTCCGGACCCTACTAGCTTTGGCTACACCTTC. Translation: CAWTPDPTSFGYTF. This chain connects TRBV30 to TRBJ1-2; no reliable D call. Trimming cost V 4 bases and J 7 bases, with 19 bases left between them. The germline V gene encodes CDR1 GTSNPN and CDR2 SVGIG (reference sequence). This CDR3 has 14 residues.

This chain joins TRBV29-1 and TRBJ2-1; D gene unclear. The V gene lost 0 bases and the J gene lost 6 bases, with 3 bases spanning the gap. This CDR3 is 11 amino acids long. Germline CDR1 reads SQVTM; CDR2 reads ANQGSEA. For the CDR3, the DNA is TGCAGCGTTGAAGAGCTCAATGAGCAGTTCTTC. Encoded protein: CSVEELNEQFF.